The 11 T cell receptor beta chains given below trace back to one sample, sequenced in a study of blood T cell repertoires in COVID-19 (dated by TCRdb to 2018 to 2020). The library was produced with the immunoSEQ multiplex PCR assay. Sourced from immuneACCESS, this table was stored by TCRdb with only in-frame sequences that have V and J called. A share of the clones is absent; for the studies checked, an unresolved V gene accounts for under half, and the remainder has no known explanation. This sample comprises under 120,000 clones, approximately 80% of them detected only once. Together, the top ten hold roughly 20% of the sample. Sequences were obtained from peripheral blood. The receptors stem from a man aged 65 to 79 with active or convalescent COVID-19.

This chain links TRBV28 with TRBJ2-1; TRBD2 agrees at 12 bases. CDR1 MDHEN and CDR2 SYDVKM come from the germline V gene. This CDR3 region has 15 residues. The ends lost 4 bases at V and 8 bases at J; junction bases unmatched: 6. CDR3 nucleotide sequence: TGTGCCAGCAGTTCGACTAGCGGGAGAGTCGATGAGCAGTTCTTC. It codes for CASSSTSGRVDEQFF.

The rearrangement links TRBV6-2 or TRBV6-3 to TRBJ2-7, with 13 positions matching TRBD2. Germline lookup yields CDR1 MNHEY and CDR2 SVGEGT. The junction had 2 bases not matched to a gene; V was cut back by 5 bases and J by 1 base. The CDR3 spans 15 residues. The DNA of the CDR3 is TGTGCCAGCAGTCGGACTAGCGGGAGTTCCTACGAGCAGTACTTC. Protein: CASSRTSGSSYEQYF.

The V and J genes are TRBV10-1 and TRBJ1-3; tentative D call: TRBD1 (5 bases). Per the germline V gene, CDR1 is WNHNN and CDR2 is SYGVQD (reference sequence). The CDR3 spans 13 residues. V lost 6 bases to trimming and J lost 1 base, with 7 bases between them. The CDR3 bases are TGCGCCAGCAGCGGGGGTTCTGGAAACACCATATATTTT. The encoded protein is CASSGGSGNTIYF.

This chain links TRBV9 with TRBJ2-1; 13 bases align to TRBD2. J was trimmed by 7 bases and V by 8 bases; bases with no gene match: 6. The V gene's germline CDR1 is SGDLS and CDR2 YYNGEE. This CDR3 has 14 residues. This chain's CDR3 is CASTSGRAINEQFF. In DNA form, the CDR3 reads TGTGCCAGTACTAGCGGGAGGGCCATTAATGAGCAGTTCTTC. Based on the CDR3 plus reference TRBV9 and TRBJ2-1, the full variable domain is DSGVTQTPKHLITATGQRVTLRCSPRSGDLSVYWYQQSLDQGLQFLIQYYNGEERAKGNILERFSAQQFPDLHSELNLSSLELGDSALYFCASTSGRAINEQFFGPGTRLTVL.

The rearrangement joins TRBV5-1 to TRBJ2-3, with a possible D match to TRBD2 (7 bases). V lost 4 bases and J 3 bases, leaving 15 bases between the germline ends. There are 15 residues in the CDR3. Germline V gene data show CDR1 as SGHRS and CDR2 as YFSETQ. This CDR3 reads CASSAVGGLTDTQYF. The CDR3 DNA is TGCGCCAGCAGCGCCGTGGGGGGGCTGACAGATACGCAGTATTTT.

The rearrangement links TRBV9 to TRBJ2-1; D is possibly TRBD1 (5 bases). The germline V gene has CDR1 SGDLS and CDR2 YYNGEE. The CDR3 loop spans 15 amino acids. V was trimmed by 4 bases and J by 0 bases, leaving 11 bases between them. CDR3 DNA: TGTGCCAGCAGCTTCCAAGGGGACTCCTACAATGAGCAGTTCTTC. Amino acid sequence: CASSFQGDSYNEQFF.

The rearrangement links TRBV12-5 to TRBJ1-1; perhaps TRBD1 as D (5 bases). This CDR3 is 14 amino acids long. Germline loops: CDR1 LGHNT, CDR2 FRNRAP. V was clipped by 5 bases and J by 6 bases, with 16 bases between them. The CDR3 nucleotides read TGTGCTAGTGGTCTCGGTGGGGGGACCCCTGAAGCTTTCTTT. This codes for CASGLGGGTPEAFF.

J is TRBJ2-3 and V is TRBV2; D uncertain. The germline V gene has CDR1 SNHLY and CDR2 FYNNEI. This CDR3 contains 14 residues. V was trimmed by 2 bases and J by 1 base, leaving 7 bases between them. CDR3 in amino acids: CASSENRGTDTQYF. CDR3 DNA: TGTGCCAGCAGTGAAAACCGAGGCACAGATACGCAGTATTTT.

This clone was observed a handful of times. The rearrangement joins TRBV19 to TRBJ2-2; 9 nucleotides line up with TRBD1. V lost 5 bases, J lost 3 bases, and 4 bases stayed unmatched. The CDR3 consists of 15 residues. CDR1 and CDR2 from the germline V gene are LNHDA and SQIVND (reference sequence). The CDR3, as DNA: TGTGCCAGTAGTTTGTGGACAGGGGACACCGGGGAGCTGTTTTTT. Protein product: CASSLWTGDTGELFF.

The rearrangement links TRBV12-3 or TRBV12-4 to TRBJ1-4; TRBD1 is a possible D gene (6 bases). V dropped 6 bases and J dropped 5 bases, with 10 bases sitting between them. The CDR3 totals 13 residues. The CDR3 protein is CASREQGNEKLFF. CDR3 bases: TGTGCCAGCAGGGAACAGGGAAATGAAAAACTGTTTTTT.

The CDR3 loop is CAIKDSAGLGYTF. The CDR3, as DNA: TGCGCCATAAAGGACAGCGCGGGTCTTGGCTACACCTTC. V gene TRBV5-1 combines with J gene TRBJ1-2, with a possible D match to TRBD1 (6 bases). CDR1 and CDR2 from the germline V gene are SGHRS and YFSETQ. V dropped 9 bases and J dropped 7 bases, with 19 bases sitting between them. The CDR3 is 13 residues long. The variable domain in full, completed from reference TRBV5-1 and TRBJ1-2, reads KAGVTQTPRYLIKTRGQQVTLSCSPISGHRSVSWYQQTPGQGLQFLFEYFSETQRNKGNFPGRFSGRQFSNSRSEMNVSTLELGDSALYLCAIKDSAGLGYTFGSGTRLTVV.